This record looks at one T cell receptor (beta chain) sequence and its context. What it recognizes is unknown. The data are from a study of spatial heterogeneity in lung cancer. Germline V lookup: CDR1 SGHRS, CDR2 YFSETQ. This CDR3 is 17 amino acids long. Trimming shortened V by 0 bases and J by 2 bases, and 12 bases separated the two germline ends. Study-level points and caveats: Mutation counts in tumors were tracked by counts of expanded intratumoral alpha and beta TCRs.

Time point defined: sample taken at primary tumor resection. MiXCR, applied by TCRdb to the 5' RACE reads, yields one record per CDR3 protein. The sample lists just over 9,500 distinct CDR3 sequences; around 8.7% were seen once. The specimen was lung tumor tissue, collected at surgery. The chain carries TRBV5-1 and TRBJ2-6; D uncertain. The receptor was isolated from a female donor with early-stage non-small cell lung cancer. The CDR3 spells CASSLETGSTGANVLTF. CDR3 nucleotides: TGCGCCAGCAGCTTGGAGACGGGTAGCACTGGGGCCAACGTCCTGACTTTC.